The 26 T cell receptor beta chains presented below share a single source sample, sequenced in a study of beta chain features in type 1 diabetes (dated by TCRdb to the late 2010s). The method was the immunoSEQ multiplex PCR assay. All of the isolated RNA was reverse transcribed with the High Capacity cDNA Reverse Transcription Kit, so expressed TCRB transcripts were sequenced. TCRdb stores this immuneACCESS table with in-frame sequences only. Part of the clones is absent; in the studies checked, under half of the shortfall reflects unresolved V genes, and no reason is known for the rest. Recorded for this sample are about 340,000 clones; 8% of them occurred a single time. The ten largest clones take up 0.44% of the sample. Sequencing input: central memory CD4+ T cells from blood. These receptor sequences come from a woman aged 18-29 years in good health.

This clone has ten or more counts. The chain recombines TRBV7-3 with TRBJ2-5; 8 nucleotides align to TRBD1. V was pared by 3 bases and J by 5 bases, with 11 bases of the junction left unmatched. Germline V gives CDR1 SGHTA, CDR2 FQGTGA. CDR3 size: 16 residues. The CDR3 DNA sequence: TGTGCCAGCAGCTTTTCGGGGACAGGAAGGCCCGAGACCCAGTACTTC. Translated: CASSFSGTGRPETQYF.

The chain recombines TRBV6-5 with TRBJ2-3; TRBD1 aligns across 11 bases. Germline lookup yields CDR1 MNHEY and CDR2 SVGAGI. V dropped 5 bases and J dropped 14; count of bases not matched to a gene: 15. The CDR3 sequence is 15 residues long. The CDR3 DNA reads as TGTGCCAGCAGTCCTACCGGGACAGGGGGATTTAGCGGGTATTTT. As protein: CASSPTGTGGFSGYF.

This clone came up a few times. The CDR3: CASSYLAREGQQFF. CDR3 coding DNA: TGTGCCAGCAGTTACCTTGCGCGGGAGGGCCAGCAGTTCTTC. This chain uses TRBV6-5 with TRBJ2-1; 9 bases are a match to TRBD2. This CDR3 region has 14 residues. The germline gives CDR1 MNHEY, CDR2 SVGAGI. J was trimmed by 11 bases and V by 2 bases; bases with no gene match: 7.

V gene TRBV4-2 combines with J gene TRBJ2-7; D is undetermined. The length of the CDR3 is 12 residues. Trimming cost V 5 bases and J 3 bases, with 8 bases left between them. Looked up from germline, CDR1 is LGHNA and CDR2 is YNFKEQ. CDR3 DNA sequence: TGTGCCAGCAGCTTGAGAGGCTACGAGCAGTACTTC. This translates into CASSLRGYEQYF.

This chain joins TRBV9 and TRBJ2-7, with TRBD2 matching 7 bases. CDR1 and CDR2 from the germline V gene are SGDLS and YYNGEE. CDR3 length: 14 residues. Unmatched junction bases numbered 11, after V lost 4 bases and J lost 7 bases. The CDR3 DNA reads as TGTGCCAGCAGCTTCAGCGGGACCACGGGGGAGCAGTACTTC. This encodes CASSFSGTTGEQYF.

This clone was counted a few times. Other DNA variants within this sample encode the same CDR3. The CDR3 reads CATSRDFGQPQHF. DNA of the CDR3: TGTGCCACCAGCAGAGATTTTGGGCAGCCCCAGCATTTT. This chain connects TRBV15 to TRBJ1-5; D gene uncertain. From germline, CDR1 is LNHNV and CDR2 YYDKDF (reference sequence). CDR3 length: 13 residues. V shed 0 bases and J shed 7 bases, with 7 bases lying between them.

In its sample, this clone was seen many times. The CDR3 sequence is CASSVGSGRAETQYF. CDR3 nucleotides: TGTGCCAGCAGCGTAGGGTCAGGGCGGGCGGAGACCCAGTACTTC. The chain recombines TRBV9 with TRBJ2-5, with D tentatively TRBD1 or TRBD2 (5 bases each). The CDR3 is 15 amino acids. The germline gives CDR1 SGDLS, CDR2 YYNGEE. V shed 0 bases and J shed 5 bases, with 14 bases lying between them.

This clone was counted only a few times. J is TRBJ2-7 and V is TRBV27; unclear D gene. The V end lost 11 bases, the J end lost 4 bases, and 12 bases lay between the germline ends. CDR3 length equals 11 residues. CDR1 and CDR2 from the germline V gene are MNHEY and SMNVEV (reference sequence). CDR3 in DNA: TGTGCCGGCAAAGTGATTTACGAGCAGTACTTC. Protein: CAGKVIYEQYF.

A few counts support this clone. The J gene is TRBJ2-3, the V gene TRBV9; D unclear. Germline CDR1 is SGDLS and CDR2 is YYNGEE. This CDR3 contains 14 residues. The ends were cut back, 2 bases at V and 6 bases at J, with 13 bases in the middle. This CDR3 is CASSVSIRQDTQYF. The CDR3 region has the DNA TGTGCCAGCAGCGTGAGCATCCGTCAGGATACGCAGTATTTT.

The DNA of the CDR3 is TGTGCCAGCAGTGTCGGCGGGGAGCTGTTTTTT. It yields the protein CASSVGGELFF. The V and J genes are TRBV2 and TRBJ2-2; D is uncertain. Germline V CDR1 and CDR2: SNHLY, FYNNEI. V gave up 4 bases and J gave up 7 bases, with 4 bases separating them. The CDR3 is 11 residues long.

This clone was observed many times. The genes are TRBV18 and TRBJ2-2; D assignment may be TRBD1 or TRBD2 (5 bases each). Germline V gene lookup returns CDR1 KGHSH and CDR2 LQKENI. The length of the CDR3 is 13 residues. Trimming took off 3 bases at V and 3 bases at J, with 5 bases between the two ends. CDR3 DNA sequence: TGTGCCAGCTCACCGGGACACACCGGGGAGCTGTTTTTT. It yields the protein CASSPGHTGELFF.

The chain combines TRBV2 with TRBJ2-2; 11 bases are a match to TRBD2. Per germline, CDR1 SNHLY and CDR2 FYNNEI. CDR3 length equals 15 residues. The V segment lost 4 bases and the J segment 4 bases; nucleotides outside the gene matches: 2. The CDR3 bases are TGTGCCAGCAGTGCGACTAGCGGGATCACCGGGGAGCTGTTTTTT. It specifies CASSATSGITGELFF.

This clone was recorded a few times. This same CDR3 is encoded by further DNA sequences in the sample. This rearrangement joins TRBV7-2 to TRBJ2-3; D uncertain. The CDR3 runs 15 residues. The ends were cut back, 0 bases at V and 4 bases at J, with 11 bases in the middle. Germline lookup yields CDR1 SGHTA and CDR2 FQGNSA. The CDR3 DNA reads TGTGCCAGCAGCTTAGCGCCCGGGTCCGCAGATACGCAGTATTTT. Its translation is CASSLAPGSADTQYF.

This clone has only a few counts. V and J are TRBV23-1 and TRBJ2-1, with 11 nucleotides matching TRBD2. TRBV23-1 is marked as an open reading frame, function uncertain. This CDR3 spans 19 amino acids. With V trimmed by 6 bases and J by 4 bases, 17 bases remained unmatched. The DNA of the CDR3 is TGCGCCAGCAGACTAAGTAGCGGGAGGGCCTCCAGTGAGTACAATGAGCAGTTCTTC. Protein sequence: CASRLSSGRASSEYNEQFF.

The V and J genes are TRBV19 and TRBJ2-2, with 7 positions matching TRBD2. Germline CDR1 LNHDA, CDR2 SQIVND (reference sequence). The CDR3 has 16 residues. V was clipped by 5 bases and J by 5 bases; unmatched bases: 11. DNA of the CDR3: TGTGCCAGTAGTCCCTGGGAGGGCCAGGGAACCGGGGAGCTGTTTTTT. Amino acids: CASSPWEGQGTGELFF.

The V gene is TRBV6-6, the J gene TRBJ1-4; unclear D gene. CDR1 MNHNY and CDR2 SVGAGI come from the germline V gene (reference sequence). This CDR3 has 15 amino acids. V lost 2 bases to trimming and J lost 7 bases, with 14 bases between them. The CDR3, as DNA: TGTGCCAGCAGTTACAGCGGGTCAGGTGGTGAAAAACTGTTTTTT. Encoded protein: CASSYSGSGGEKLFF.

In its sample, this clone was seen a few times. The rearrangement joins TRBV7-3 to TRBJ2-5, with 7 bases identical to TRBD2. With V trimmed by 8 bases and J by 7 bases, 7 bases remained unmatched. Germline V lookup: CDR1 SGHTA, CDR2 FQGTGA. The CDR3 contains 12 residues. This CDR3 is CASGSGMGTQYF. In DNA form, the CDR3 reads TGTGCCAGCGGAAGCGGGATGGGGACCCAGTACTTC.

This chain links TRBV2 with TRBJ2-3; D not resolved. Trimming pared 4 bases from V and 6 bases from J, leaving 8 bases between. Germline values: CDR1 SNHLY, CDR2 FYNNEI. CDR3 length: 12 residues. As DNA, the CDR3 is TGTGCCAGCAGTGTCTCCTTCGATACGCAGTATTTT. This encodes CASSVSFDTQYF.

This clone was observed many times. J is TRBJ2-1 and V is TRBV5-5, with 9 bases that match TRBD2. In germline, CDR1 is SGHKS, CDR2 YYEKEE (reference sequence). J was trimmed by 5 bases and V by 5 bases; bases with no gene match: 2. This CDR3 comprises 13 residues. DNA for the CDR3: TGTGCCAGCAGAGTAGCGGGAGACAATGAGCAGTTCTTC. Residues: CASRVAGDNEQFF. Variable domain in full (rest from reference TRBV5-5 and TRBJ2-1): DAGVTQSPTHLIKTRGQQVTLRCSPISGHKSVSWYQQVLGQGPQFIFQYYEKEERGRGNFPDRFSARQFPNYSSELNVNALLLGDSALYLCASRVAGDNEQFFGPGTRLTVL.

This chain connects TRBV4-2 to TRBJ1-6; D gene unclear. The CDR3 length is 12 residues. Trimming cost V 0 bases and J 11 bases, with 5 bases left between them. Germline loops: CDR1 LGHNA, CDR2 YNFKEQ. CDR3 nucleotide sequence: TGTGCCAGCAGCCAAGATCGAACACCCCTCCACTTT. Protein product: CASSQDRTPLHF.

This clone was detected only a few times. This chain connects TRBV9 to TRBJ2-1; D not certain. V was cut by 4 bases and J by 7 bases, with 15 bases left in between. Germline V gives CDR1 SGDLS, CDR2 YYNGEE. The CDR3 is made up of 14 amino acids. CDR3 residues: CASSLPSTTNEQFF. CDR3 nucleotides: TGTGCCAGCAGCCTCCCCTCCACGACTAATGAGCAGTTCTTC.

There are a few counts of this clone. V usage is TRBV4-1 and J usage is TRBJ1-4; 7 positions match TRBD1. The CDR3 extends over 14 amino acids. Germline V gives CDR1 MGHRA, CDR2 YSYEKL. Germline trimming cut 3 bases from V and 7 bases from J; bases unmatched to any gene: 5. Here the CDR3 reads CASSHQTGVEKLFF. The CDR3 nucleotides read TGCGCCAGCAGCCACCAAACAGGGGTTGAAAAACTGTTTTTT.

This clone has a count of ten or more. The J gene is TRBJ1-2, the V gene TRBV29-1; 12 positions agree with TRBD1. Germline-derived CDR1 and CDR2 are SQVTM and ANQGSEA. The CDR3 contains 17 residues. CDR3 DNA: TGCCTTGTTGGTCTGGGACAGGGGGCCCTCGATTTATCCGGCTACACCTTC. This sequence encodes CLVGLGQGALDLSGYTF.

This clone appeared a few times. The chain combines TRBV9 with TRBJ2-7; D unresolved. Germline CDR1 and CDR2: SGDLS and YYNGEE. This CDR3 contains 14 residues. V was shortened by 3 bases and J by 3 bases, with 13 bases between the two germline ends. CDR3 amino acids: CASSAHPTNYEQYF. CDR3 DNA sequence: TGTGCCAGCAGCGCCCATCCGACCAACTACGAGCAGTACTTC.

A word on this clone: This may stem from a read error, because a much larger clone lies one nucleotide away. The CDR3 is CASSLAGAYEQYF. The CDR3 DNA follows: TGTGCCAGCAGCTTGGCGGGAGCCTACGAGCAGTACTTC. The V and J genes are TRBV6-6 and TRBJ2-7; 7 nucleotides agree with TRBD2. The V gene end was trimmed by 6 bases and the J gene end by 2 bases; junction bases not matched to a gene: 4. The CDR3 consists of 13 residues. Germline values: CDR1 MNHNY, CDR2 SVGAGI (reference sequence).

As concerns this clone: A read error may be the cause here, since a much bigger clone is one base away. The rearrangement joins TRBV4-2 to TRBJ2-3; D remains unclear. Trimming pared 5 bases from V and 5 bases from J, leaving 8 bases between. The CDR3 consists of 12 residues. CDR1 LGHNA and CDR2 YNFKEQ come from the germline V gene. CDR3: CASSLLRDTQYF. The CDR3 DNA reads as TGTGCCAGCAGCTTACTTAGAGATACGCAGTATTTT.